Following are 16 T cell receptor beta chains from one sample sequenced in a study of blood T cell repertoires in COVID-19. Method: immunoSEQ multiplex PCR; TCRdb's copy keeps in-frame clones and lacks some. The repertoire holds 150,000 to 200,000 clones, with more than 85% as singletons. The sequencing sample was made of peripheral blood. These receptors were taken from a man between 65 and 85 years old with active or convalescent COVID-19.

A word on this clone: At the DNA level, this CDR3 is encoded by other sequences in the same sample as well. The chain combines TRBV2 with TRBJ2-3; 12 positions match TRBD2. Looked up from germline, CDR1 is SNHLY and CDR2 is FYNNEI. This CDR3 contains 15 residues. V was clipped by 5 bases and J by 1 base; unmatched bases: 1. The CDR3 coding sequence is TGTGCCAGCAGTAGACTAGCGGGGGGCACAGATACGCAGTATTTT. Residues: CASSRLAGGTDTQYF.

The genes are TRBV12-3 or TRBV12-4 and TRBJ2-1; D remains ambiguous. The CDR3 runs 13 residues. V was trimmed by 6 bases and J by 0 bases, leaving 6 bases between them. The chain's CDR3 is CASRESSYNEQFF. CDR3 DNA sequence: TGTGCCAGCAGAGAGAGCTCCTACAATGAGCAGTTCTTC.

The rearrangement links TRBV18 to TRBJ1-3; D might be TRBD1 (6 bases). The CDR3 contains 18 residues. Germline CDR1 is KGHSH and CDR2 is LQKENI. V was cut by 4 bases and J by 3 bases, with 22 bases left in between. CDR3 sequence reads: CASSRQLPAGTNGNTIYF. In DNA, the CDR3 is TGTGCCAGCTCACGACAACTCCCCGCCGGGACAAATGGAAACACCATATATTTT.

Concerning this clone: Distinct nucleotide sequences in the sample also encode this CDR3. This chain uses TRBV12-3 or TRBV12-4 with TRBJ2-7, with D possibly matching TRBD2 (5 bases). Trimming removed 3 bases at V and 2 bases at J, with 8 bases between. The CDR3 runs 13 residues. This chain's CDR3 is CASSFSGTYEQYF. The CDR3 nucleotides read TGTGCCAGCAGTTTTTCCGGGACCTACGAGCAGTACTTC.

The chain has TRBV6-5 and TRBJ1-4, with 9 nucleotides matching TRBD1. The germline V gene has CDR1 MNHEY and CDR2 SVGAGI. V was pared by 6 bases and J by 8 bases, with 4 bases of the junction left unmatched. This CDR3 comprises 13 residues. The CDR3 region has the DNA TGTGCCAGCAGAACAGGGGGCCGCGAAAAACTGTTTTTT. Protein: CASRTGGREKLFF.

The rearrangement links TRBV5-1 to TRBJ1-2; D ambiguous. Germline CDR1 is SGHRS and CDR2 is YFSETQ. V gave up 0 bases and J gave up 2 bases, with 20 bases separating them. The CDR3 is 18 residues long. The DNA for the CDR3 is TGCGCCAGCAGCTTGGGCGGTTTATCCGTCGATAGCAACTATGGCTACACCTTC. Encoded protein: CASSLGGLSVDSNYGYTF.

In DNA, the CDR3 is TGTGCCAGCAGCCTTCAGGGGGCCCCCACCGAGCAGTACTTC. Amino acids: CASSLQGAPTEQYF. J is TRBJ2-7 and V is TRBV7-9, with TRBD1 identical over 8 bases. This CDR3 region has 14 residues. Looked up from germline, CDR1 is SEHNR and CDR2 is FQNEAQ (reference sequence). The V segment lost 5 bases and the J segment 6 bases; nucleotides outside the gene matches: 9.

This clone has a single count. The gene calls are TRBV2 and TRBJ2-5; a weak D match, TRBD1 (6 bases). The CDR3 is made up of 16 amino acids. Between the trimmed V and J ends, which lost 2 bases and 4 bases, there was a span of 17 bases. Germline values: CDR1 SNHLY, CDR2 FYNNEI. As DNA, the CDR3 is TGTGCCAGCAGTGAAACACAGGGTTGGGCAAGAGAGACCCAGTACTTC. Translated, it gives CASSETQGWARETQYF.

A word on this clone: Relative to the germline gene, one junction end is altered; a read error may explain this. V and J are TRBV5-3 and TRBJ1-5; D ambiguous. TRBV5-3 belongs to the ORF category, with a function that is uncertain. This CDR3 is 13 amino acids long. The CDR3: CLGRLFFGQPQHF. As DNA, the CDR3 is TGCCTGGGCCGGTTATTTTTCGGTCAGCCCCAGCATTTT.

The V call is TRBV2, the J call TRBJ2-1; tentatively, D is TRBD2 (7 bases). V dropped 4 bases and J dropped 6 bases, with 19 bases sitting between them. This CDR3 contains 16 residues. The germline V gene encodes CDR1 SNHLY and CDR2 FYNNEI. The CDR3 DNA sequence: TGTGCCAGCAGTGTGATTGGTGGGGGGGCCCTCAATGAGCAGTTCTTC. It yields the protein CASSVIGGGALNEQFF.

This clone appeared once. This sequence joins TRBV19 and TRBJ2-3; 7 bases agree with TRBD2. With 6 bases clipped from V and 1 base from J, the junction kept 16 bases outside the gene matches. The CDR3 spans 18 residues. Germline values: CDR1 LNHDA, CDR2 SQIVND (reference sequence). The CDR3 here is CASRPPRGRRPGTDTQYF. The CDR3 DNA is TGTGCCAGTAGGCCCCCCCGCGGGAGACGTCCCGGCACAGATACGCAGTATTTT.

The chain carries TRBV7-2 and TRBJ2-3, with 9 nucleotides matching TRBD2. The CDR3 extends over 16 amino acids. Unmatched junction bases numbered 13, after V lost 5 bases and J lost 7 bases. CDR1 SGHTA and CDR2 FQGNSA come from the germline V gene. CDR3 loop: CASSPRGSGGPNTQYF. In DNA form, the CDR3 reads TGTGCCAGCAGCCCCCGGGGTAGCGGGGGACCGAATACGCAGTATTTT.

Written as DNA, the CDR3 is TGTGCCTGGAGCGGACAGCAGAACACTGAAGCTTTCTTT. Protein: CAWSGQQNTEAFF. The chain links TRBV30 to TRBJ1-1, with D possibly being TRBD1 (6 bases). Per germline, CDR1 GTSNPN and CDR2 SVGIG (reference sequence). The CDR3 contains 13 residues. Trimming left V 3 bases short and J 1 base short, with 9 bases between.

The V gene is TRBV7-2, the J gene TRBJ1-5; a possible D gene is TRBD1 (5 bases). Between the trimmed V and J ends, which lost 4 bases and 6 bases, there was a span of 10 bases. The germline CDR1 and CDR2 sequences are SGHTA and FQGNSA. CDR3 length equals 13 residues. The CDR3 coding sequence is TGTGCCAGCAGCTCGCAAACAGGTCAGCCCCAGCATTTT. It specifies CASSSQTGQPQHF.

This chain connects TRBV5-4 to TRBJ1-2; tentative D call: TRBD1 (5 bases). CDR1 SGHNT and CDR2 YYREEE come from the germline V gene (reference sequence). The length of the CDR3 is 14 residues. V was pared by 6 bases and J by 1 base, with 13 bases between. The CDR3 nucleotides read TGTGCCAGCAACCTTCCGGGGGATAACTATGGCTACACCTTC. It is translated as CASNLPGDNYGYTF.

This sequence joins TRBV7-2 and TRBJ2-5; 7 bases agree with TRBD2. The CDR3 has 17 residues. Germline CDR1 reads SGHTA; CDR2 reads FQGNSA. The trim removed 3 bases at V and 1 base at J, leaving 11 bases unmatched. CDR3 in amino acids: CASSLQTSAGFQETQYF. The CDR3 nucleotides read TGTGCCAGCAGCTTGCAAACTAGCGCAGGTTTCCAAGAGACCCAGTACTTC.